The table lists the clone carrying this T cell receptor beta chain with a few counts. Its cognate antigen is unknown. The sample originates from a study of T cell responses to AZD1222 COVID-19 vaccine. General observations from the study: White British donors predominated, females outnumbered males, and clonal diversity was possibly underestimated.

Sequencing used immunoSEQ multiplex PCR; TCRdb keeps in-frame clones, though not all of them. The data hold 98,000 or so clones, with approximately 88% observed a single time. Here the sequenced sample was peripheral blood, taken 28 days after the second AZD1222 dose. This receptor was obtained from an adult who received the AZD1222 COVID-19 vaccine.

The CDR3, as DNA: TGTGCCATCAGTAACGCCTGGTATGTCGAAAGTTCACCCCTCCACTTT. Protein product: CAISNAWYVESSPLHF. The V gene is TRBV10-3, the J gene TRBJ1-6, with D uncertain. The CDR3 contains 16 residues. The ends were cut back, 5 bases at V and 9 bases at J, with 20 bases in the middle. The germline gives CDR1 ENHRY, CDR2 SYGVKD.